This TCR beta chain was captured by sequencing in a study of cytomegalovirus exposure and HLA in healthy donors. To note about this clone: Its antigen is not identified.

Both 60 Vbeta primers and 13 Jbeta primers went into the PCR. Sequenced by immunoSEQ multiplex PCR; TCRdb stores in-frame clones only, minus some. The top ten hold less than 3% of the sample, which has roughly 220,000 clones, around 70% seen once. Overall study findings and caveats: HLA-A and HLA-B allele assignments for most subjects were reportedly predicted accurately using TCR beta sequences. A list of more than 150 TCR beta chains associated with cytomegalovirus was given. Clonal expansion, a later analysis showed, was greater in HLA-associated TCR beta chains than in equally common others. Reportedly, diagnosis of cytomegalovirus status by the classifier showed high specificity and sensitivity.

Sequences were obtained from PBMCs. This TCR was recovered from a man aged 35 to 55 in good health and CMV-seropositive.

The CDR3 reads CASSLARDPLAKNIQYF. The CDR3 nucleotides are TGTGCCAGCAGCTTAGCGCGAGATCCGTTAGCCAAAAACATTCAGTACTTC. The rearrangement uses TRBV11-1 and TRBJ2-4, with D hard to call. The ends were cut back, 0 bases at V and 0 bases at J, with 12 bases in the middle. The CDR3 length is 17 residues. Per the germline V gene, CDR1 is SGHAT and CDR2 is FQDESV (reference sequence).